This T cell receptor (beta chain) is from a study of T cells after yellow fever vaccination. 5'RACE template switching generated TCR cDNA, adding a universal primer site and UMIs. Each CDR3 protein is one row after TCRdb ran MiXCR on the 5' RACE reads. The sample includes 300,000 or so distinct CDR3 sequences, 13% seen only once; the top ten take about 0.51%. This clonotype was found a few times. Germline V gene sequence: CDR1 MNHEY, CDR2 SVGEGT. Trimming shortened V by 9 bases and J by 3 bases, and 18 bases separated the two germline ends. The CDR3 is 14 residues long. This chain joins TRBV6-2 or TRBV6-3 and TRBJ2-7; D is perhaps TRBD1 (6 bases). The input for sequencing was CD4+ T cells sorted from PBMCs, taken 45 days after the yellow fever booster vaccination. The TCR was taken from a young man who received the YFV17D yellow fever vaccine. The DNA for the CDR3 is TGTGCCAGTGAAGACAGGACCGAATTCTACGAGCAGTACTTC. It codes for CASEDRTEFYEQYF.